This T cell receptor (beta chain) was sequenced during a study of blood T cell repertoires in COVID-19. Study summary: Sites across the United States, Italy and Spain contributed samples from acute and convalescent COVID-19.

Original processing methods: Estimation of nucleated cell counts relied on the amplification of reference gene primers. The method was immunoSEQ multiplex PCR; TCRdb's version includes in-frame clones alone and lacks a portion of them. The V and J calls and clone size were taken over from that table, and D and trimming were inferred from the DNA. Counted here are just over 60,000 clones, less than 80% occurring once; the ten biggest clones make up about 20%. CDR1 MNHEY and CDR2 SMNVEV come from the germline V gene (reference sequence). V dropped 1 base and J dropped 7; count of bases not matched to a gene: 13. The CDR3 consists of 17 residues.

Sequences were obtained from peripheral blood. The sequence derives from a man aged 60-69 years with acute or convalescent COVID-19. The chain combines TRBV27 with TRBJ1-1; TRBD1 matches 9 bases. CDR3 region: CASSLFGTGKGFGEAFF. The CDR3, as DNA: TGTGCCAGCAGTTTATTTGGGACAGGGAAAGGTTTCGGTGAAGCTTTCTTT.